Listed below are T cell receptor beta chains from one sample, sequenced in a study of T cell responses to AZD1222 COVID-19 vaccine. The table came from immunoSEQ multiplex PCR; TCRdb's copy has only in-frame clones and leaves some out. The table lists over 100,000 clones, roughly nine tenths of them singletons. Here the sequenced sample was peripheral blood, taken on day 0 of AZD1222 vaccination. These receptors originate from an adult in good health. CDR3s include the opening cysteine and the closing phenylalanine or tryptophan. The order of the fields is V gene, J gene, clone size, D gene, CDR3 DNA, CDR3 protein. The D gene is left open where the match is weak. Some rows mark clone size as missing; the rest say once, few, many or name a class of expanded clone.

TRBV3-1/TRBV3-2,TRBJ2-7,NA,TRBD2,TGTGCCAGCAGCCCCACTAGCGGGGTCTCCTACGAGCAGTACTTC,CASSPTSGVSYEQYF
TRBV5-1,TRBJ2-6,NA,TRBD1,TGCGCCAGCAGCTTCGCCGGACAGGTGTCCTCTGGGGCCAACGTCCTGACTTTC,CASSFAGQVSSGANVLTF
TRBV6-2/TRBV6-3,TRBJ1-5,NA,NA,TGTGCCAGCAGCCCCTTTTCGGGAGCAAGCAATCAGCCCCAGCATTTT,CASSPFSGASNQPQHF
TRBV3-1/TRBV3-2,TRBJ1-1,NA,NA,TGTGCCAGCATCGCAGGGGAATTCAACACTGAAGCTTTCTTT,CASIAGEFNTEAFF
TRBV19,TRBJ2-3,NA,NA,TGTGCCAGTAAGTTCTCTAGCACAGATACGCAGTATTTT,CASKFSSTDTQYF
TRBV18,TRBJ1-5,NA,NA,TGTGCCAGCTCACCACGGGACGATCAGCCCCAGCATTTT,CASSPRDDQPQHF
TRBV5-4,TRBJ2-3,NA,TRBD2,TGTGCCAGCAGTCAGGGGTTCACTAGCGGGGGAGCAGATACGCAGTATTTT,CASSQGFTSGGADTQYF
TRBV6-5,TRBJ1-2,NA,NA,TGTGCCAGCAGGCCCGACAGGAACTATGGCTACACCTTC,CASRPDRNYGYTF
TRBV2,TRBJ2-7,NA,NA,TGTGCCAGCAGAAGGGAGGTTTACGAGCAGTACTTC,CASRREVYEQYF
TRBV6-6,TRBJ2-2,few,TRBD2,TGTGCCAGCAGTCCCTACACTAGCGGGCCTAACACCGGGGAGCTGTTTTTT,CASSPYTSGPNTGELFF
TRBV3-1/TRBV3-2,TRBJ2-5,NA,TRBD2,TGTGCCAGCAGAATCCGGACTAGCGGAGAGACCCAGTACTTC,CASRIRTSGETQYF
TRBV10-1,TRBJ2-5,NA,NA,TGCGCCAGCAGTGATGTTCTGGACGGTGAGACCCAGTACTTC,CASSDVLDGETQYF
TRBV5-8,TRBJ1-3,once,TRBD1,TGTGCCAGCAGCTTAACAGGGGGCTATGAAAACACCATATATTTT,CASSLTGGYENTIYF
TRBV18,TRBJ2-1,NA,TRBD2,TGTGCCAGCTCACCCGGGACTAGCGGGATCAATGAGCAGTTCTTC,CASSPGTSGINEQFF
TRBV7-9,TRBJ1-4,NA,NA,TGTGCCAGCAGCCTAAGGACAGTGGACGAAAAACTGTTTTTT,CASSLRTVDEKLFF
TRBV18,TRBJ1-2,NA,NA,TGTGCCAGCTCACCACCGGCGGGAACTAACTATGGCTACACCTTC,CASSPPAGTNYGYTF
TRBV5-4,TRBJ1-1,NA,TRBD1,TGTGCCAGCAGCTCCGGACAGGACAGGGGGCAAAACACTGAAGCTTTCTTT,CASSSGQDRGQNTEAFF
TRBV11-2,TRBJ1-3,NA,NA,TGTGCCAGCAGCTGGGGCGGGGGAGACACCATATATTTT,CASSWGGGDTIYF
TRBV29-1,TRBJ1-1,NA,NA,TGCAGCGTTGAAGAACAGCCGGGCACTGAAGCTTTCTTT,CSVEEQPGTEAFF
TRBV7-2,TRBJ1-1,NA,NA,TGTGCCAGCAGCCCCAGGACGGGGAACACTGAAGCTTTCTTT,CASSPRTGNTEAFF
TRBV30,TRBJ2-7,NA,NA,TGTGCCTGGAGTGTACGGAGGCAGAGTGTTTCCTACGAGCAGTACTTC,CAWSVRRQSVSYEQYF
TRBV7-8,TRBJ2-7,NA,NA,TGTGCCAGCAGCTTAGCGCGCACCTCCTACGAGCAGTACTTC,CASSLARTSYEQYF
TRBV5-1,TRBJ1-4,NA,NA,TGCGCCAGCAGCTTGGACCCGGAGTGGGAAAAACTGTTTTTT,CASSLDPEWEKLFF
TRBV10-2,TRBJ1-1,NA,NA,TGCGCCAGCAGTGACTATAGGGGGTCGAACACTGAAGCTTTCTTT,CASSDYRGSNTEAFF
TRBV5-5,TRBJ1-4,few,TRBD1,TGTGCCAGCAGCACGAGACAGGGGATCGGTGAAAAACTGTTTTTT,CASSTRQGIGEKLFF
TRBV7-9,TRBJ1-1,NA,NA,TGTGCCAGCAGCTGGGACAACACTGAAGCTTTCTTT,CASSWDNTEAFF
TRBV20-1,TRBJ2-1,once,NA,TGCAGCGGGGTAGCCTACAATGAGCAGTTCTTC,CSGVAYNEQFF
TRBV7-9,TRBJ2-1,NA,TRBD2,TGTGCCAGCAGCTTAGGGGGCGGGAGTACGGATGAGCAGTTCTTC,CASSLGGGSTDEQFF